Below are 21 T cell receptor beta chains sequenced from a single sample in a study of T cells after posttransplantation cyclophosphamide. Measured with immunoSEQ multiplex PCR; TCRdb has only the in-frame clones, and not every one. This table holds fewer than 60,000 clones, approximately 94% found once. The sequencing sample was made of PBMCs. Receptors originate from a woman aged 25 to 39 in good health and a related stem cell transplant donor.

This clone was observed a single time. V gene TRBV4-2 combines with J gene TRBJ2-2, with 7 positions matching TRBD1. Per germline, CDR1 LGHNA and CDR2 YNFKEQ. The ends lost 3 bases at V and 3 bases at J; junction bases unmatched: 4. There are 15 residues in the CDR3. The CDR3, as DNA: TGTGCCAGCAGCCATACAGGGGTGGACACCGGGGAGCTGTTTTTT. Its protein product is CASSHTGVDTGELFF.

The chain links TRBV29-1 to TRBJ2-7; 7 bases line up with TRBD2. Germline CDR1 and CDR2: SQVTM and ANQGSEA. Unmatched junction bases numbered 2, after V lost 4 bases and J lost 2 bases. This CDR3 has 12 amino acids. DNA for the CDR3: TGCAGCGTTGGGGGGGGAACCTACGAGCAGTACTTC. Translation: CSVGGGTYEQYF.

The rearrangement links TRBV4-3 to TRBJ1-6; TRBD1 might be the D (5 bases). With 0 bases removed from V and 11 bases from J, the gap between germline ends came to 14 bases. This CDR3 has 15 amino acids. Per germline, CDR1 LGHNA and CDR2 YSLEER. CDR3 loop: CASSQDLRTFAPLHF. DNA of the CDR3: TGCGCCAGCAGCCAAGACCTCAGGACATTCGCACCCCTCCACTTT.

V gene TRBV4-1 combines with J gene TRBJ1-3; no definite D call. This CDR3 comprises 14 residues. CDR1 MGHRA and CDR2 YSYEKL come from the germline V gene. Trimming took 4 bases from V and 2 from J, leaving 9 bases between them. The CDR3 is CASSLGGPGNTIYF. CDR3 coding DNA: TGCGCCAGCAGCCTAGGAGGTCCTGGAAACACCATATATTTT.

The rearrangement joins TRBV6-5 to TRBJ2-1; 7 bases align to TRBD1. CDR1 and CDR2 from the germline V gene are MNHEY and SVGAGI. This CDR3 comprises 11 residues. V trimming: 6 bases; J trimming: 9 bases; junction bases outside the gene matches: 2. CDR3 sequence (DNA): TGTGCCAGCAGCCGGGACAGTGAGCAGTTCTTC. Its translation is CASSRDSEQFF.

The chain links TRBV7-8 to TRBJ1-4; D might be TRBD1 (6 bases). There are 15 residues in the CDR3. Per the germline V gene, CDR1 is SGHVS and CDR2 is FQNEAQ. Trimming removed 5 bases from V and 7 bases from J, with 17 bases in between. CDR3 sequence reads: CASSRGTSRGEKLFF. The DNA of the CDR3 is TGTGCCAGCAGCAGGGGGACAAGCAGAGGTGAAAAACTGTTTTTT.

The rearrangement links TRBV6-1 to TRBJ1-2, with 8 positions matching TRBD1. The germline V gene encodes CDR1 MNHNS and CDR2 SASEGT. J lost 7 bases, V lost 6 bases, and 13 bases had no gene match. This CDR3 spans 15 amino acids. The CDR3 here is CASRSGGQGVGGYTF. CDR3 nucleotide sequence: TGTGCCAGCAGATCGGGAGGACAGGGCGTCGGTGGCTACACCTTC.

The chain recombines TRBV14 with TRBJ2-3; possible D gene TRBD2, 7 bases. Trimming shortened V by 2 bases and J by 2 bases, and 14 bases separated the two germline ends. This CDR3 spans 16 amino acids. Germline CDR1 and CDR2: SGHDN and FVKESK. DNA for the CDR3: TGTGCCAGCAGCCAAAGGATTCGGGGGGCCACAGATACGCAGTATTTT. Its protein product is CASSQRIRGATDTQYF.

This clone was found once. V and J are TRBV5-1 and TRBJ1-2, with D maybe TRBD1 (6 bases). Germline CDR1 and CDR2: SGHRS and YFSETQ. V gave up 4 bases and J gave up 4 bases, with 11 bases separating them. The CDR3 totals 13 residues. The CDR3: CASSNGQTYGYTF. CDR3 bases: TGCGCCAGCAGCAACGGACAGACCTATGGCTACACCTTC.

This chain joins TRBV28 and TRBJ2-5; TRBD1 aligns across 7 bases. Germline V gene lookup returns CDR1 MDHEN and CDR2 SYDVKM. The CDR3 runs to 15 residues. V trimming: 5 bases; J trimming: 4 bases; junction bases outside the gene matches: 10. The CDR3 here is CASSMTGLGGETQYF. The CDR3 nucleotides read TGTGCCAGCAGTATGACAGGGCTCGGCGGAGAGACCCAGTACTTC.

V and J are TRBV19 and TRBJ1-2, with 9 bases that match TRBD1. The CDR3 loop spans 15 amino acids. Per the germline V gene, CDR1 is LNHDA and CDR2 is SQIVND (reference sequence). V dropped 5 bases and J dropped 0; count of bases not matched to a gene: 4. CDR3 coding DNA: TGTGCCAGTAGTCGGGACAGGGAGGCTAACTATGGCTACACCTTC. The encoded protein is CASSRDREANYGYTF.

The chain combines TRBV7-2 with TRBJ1-2; 9 bases map to TRBD1. CDR3 length equals 17 residues. Germline V gives CDR1 SGHTA, CDR2 FQGNSA. The ends lost 2 bases at V and 4 bases at J; junction bases unmatched: 11. The CDR3 region has the DNA TGTGCCAGCAGCTTAAATTCACCCGGGACAGGGTTCTATGGCTACACCTTC. It is translated as CASSLNSPGTGFYGYTF.

The V and J genes are TRBV4-1 and TRBJ2-7, with 12 bases identical to TRBD2. Germline assignment: CDR1 MGHRA and CDR2 YSYEKL. The CDR3 runs 13 residues. With V trimmed by 4 bases and J by 6 bases, 1 base remained unmatched. The CDR3: CASSPGLAGEQYF. CDR3 nucleotide sequence: TGCGCCAGCAGCCCGGGACTAGCGGGCGAGCAGTACTTC.

The chain couples TRBV5-4 to TRBJ1-2; tentative D call: TRBD1 (5 bases). The CDR3 is 15 amino acids. Germline lookup yields CDR1 SGHNT and CDR2 YYREEE (reference sequence). Deletions cut 4 bases from V and 6 bases from J, with 19 bases between. The DNA of the CDR3 is TGTGCCAGCAGCCCTGGAGCCCGGGGGTGGGATGGCTACACCTTC. It translates to CASSPGARGWDGYTF.

The V and J genes are TRBV19 and TRBJ1-2; the match to TRBD1 covers 9 bases. The germline gives CDR1 LNHDA, CDR2 SQIVND (reference sequence). V was clipped by 3 bases and J by 8 bases; unmatched bases: 7. CDR3 size: 14 residues. The CDR3 loop reads CASSISQGTGGYTF. The CDR3 DNA reads TGTGCCAGTAGTATCAGTCAGGGGACAGGGGGCTACACCTTC.

The chain combines TRBV7-2 with TRBJ2-1; 8 bases match TRBD1. This CDR3 is 14 amino acids long. Germline values: CDR1 SGHTA, CDR2 FQGNSA. Germline trimming cut 5 bases from V and 14 bases from J; bases unmatched to any gene: 14. The CDR3 DNA follows: TGTGCCAGCAGCCCAACATTCCCGGGACAGGTGGAGTTCTTC. It specifies CASSPTFPGQVEFF.

This chain connects TRBV5-5 to TRBJ1-2; 7 nucleotides line up with TRBD1. V gave up 5 bases and J gave up 4 bases; unmatched junction bases: 11. Per the germline V gene, CDR1 is SGHKS and CDR2 is YYEKEE (reference sequence). CDR3 length: 15 amino acids. The CDR3 DNA reads TGTGCCAGCAGTTCCGGGACAGCGAGCGGCTATGGCTACACCTTC. Its protein is CASSSGTASGYGYTF.

CDR3 coding DNA: TGTGCCAGCAGCCAAGTAGATGGGGGACTAGCGAATGAGCAGTTCTTC. Amino acid sequence: CASSQVDGGLANEQFF. The chain links TRBV4-2 to TRBJ2-1; TRBD2 aligns across 10 bases. The V gene's germline CDR1 is LGHNA and CDR2 YNFKEQ. V lost 1 base to trimming and J lost 7 bases; unmatched junction nucleotides: 7. This CDR3 comprises 16 residues.

The rearrangement uses TRBV6-1 and TRBJ2-7; 11 bases line up with TRBD1. V trimming: 6 bases; J trimming: 5 bases; junction bases outside the gene matches: 6. CDR1 is MNHNS and CDR2 is SASEGT in the germline V gene. This CDR3 contains 14 residues. The CDR3 is CASRRTGGADEQYF. In DNA form, the CDR3 reads TGTGCCAGCAGAAGGACAGGGGGCGCAGACGAGCAGTACTTC.

The rearrangement joins TRBV6-1 to TRBJ2-3, with 11 bases matching TRBD2. V shed 5 bases, J shed 3 bases, and the junction held 4 bases outside the gene matches. The length of the CDR3 is 15 residues. Germline-derived CDR1 and CDR2 are MNHNS and SASEGT. Written as DNA, the CDR3 is TGTGCCAGCAGTACGGGACTAGCGGTAACAGATACGCAGTATTTT. Its translation is CASSTGLAVTDTQYF.

The chain uses TRBV19 and TRBJ1-1, with 8 bases that match TRBD1. Germline CDR1 and CDR2: LNHDA and SQIVND (reference sequence). J was trimmed by 6 bases and V by 3 bases; bases with no gene match: 9. The CDR3 length is 15 residues. The CDR3 here is CASSIRARGLAEAFF. DNA of the CDR3: TGTGCCAGTAGTATTAGGGCCAGGGGGCTGGCTGAAGCTTTCTTT.